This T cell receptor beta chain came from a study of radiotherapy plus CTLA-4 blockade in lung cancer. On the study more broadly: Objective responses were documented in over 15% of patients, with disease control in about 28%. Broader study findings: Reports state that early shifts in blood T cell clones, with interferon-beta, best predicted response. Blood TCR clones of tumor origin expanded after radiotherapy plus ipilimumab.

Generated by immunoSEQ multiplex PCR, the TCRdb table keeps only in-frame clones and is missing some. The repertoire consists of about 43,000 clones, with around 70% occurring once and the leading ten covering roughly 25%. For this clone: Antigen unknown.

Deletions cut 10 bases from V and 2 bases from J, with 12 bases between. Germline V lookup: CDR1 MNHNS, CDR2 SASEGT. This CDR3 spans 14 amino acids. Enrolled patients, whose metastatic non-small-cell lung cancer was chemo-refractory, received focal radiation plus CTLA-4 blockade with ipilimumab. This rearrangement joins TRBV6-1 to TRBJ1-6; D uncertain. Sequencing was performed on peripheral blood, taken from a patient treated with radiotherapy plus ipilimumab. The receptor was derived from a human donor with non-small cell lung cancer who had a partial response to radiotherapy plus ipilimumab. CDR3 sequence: CATCTRTYNSPLHF. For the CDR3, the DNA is TGTGCCACCTGTACCAGGACCTATAATTCACCCCTCCACTTT.